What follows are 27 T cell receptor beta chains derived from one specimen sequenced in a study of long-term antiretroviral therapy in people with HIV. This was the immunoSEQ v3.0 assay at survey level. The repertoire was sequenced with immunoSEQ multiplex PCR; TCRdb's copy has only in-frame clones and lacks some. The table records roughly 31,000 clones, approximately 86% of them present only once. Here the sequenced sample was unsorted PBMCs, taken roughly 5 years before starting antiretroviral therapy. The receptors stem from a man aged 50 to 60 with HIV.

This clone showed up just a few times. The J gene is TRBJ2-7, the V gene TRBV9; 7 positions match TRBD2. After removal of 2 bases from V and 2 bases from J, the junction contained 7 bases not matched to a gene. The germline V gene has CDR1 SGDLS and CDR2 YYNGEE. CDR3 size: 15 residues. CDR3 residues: CASSVGNGGTYEQYF. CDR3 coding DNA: TGTGCCAGCAGCGTCGGTAACGGGGGGACCTACGAGCAGTACTTC.

The CDR3, as DNA: TGTGCCAGCTCGGTCGGGACAGGGGAAGTCTACGAGCAGTACTTC. This gives the protein CASSVGTGEVYEQYF. The rearrangement uses TRBV18 and TRBJ2-7; 10 bases are a match to TRBD1. Germline V CDR1 and CDR2: KGHSH, LQKENI. V trimming: 6 bases; J trimming: 3 bases; junction bases outside the gene matches: 8. The CDR3 totals 15 residues. The whole variable domain, filled in from reference TRBV18 and TRBJ2-7, reads NAGVMQNPRHLVRRRGQEARLRCSPMKGHSHVYWYRQLPEEGLKFMVYLQKENIIDESGMPKERFSAEFPKEGPSILRIQQVVRGDSAAYFCASSVGTGEVYEQYFGPGTRLTVT.

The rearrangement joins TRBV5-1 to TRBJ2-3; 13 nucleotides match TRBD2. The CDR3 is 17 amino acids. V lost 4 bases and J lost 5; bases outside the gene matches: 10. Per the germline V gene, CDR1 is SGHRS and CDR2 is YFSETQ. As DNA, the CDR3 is TGCGCCAGCAGCCTTCGACTAGCGGGGGGTTTGGGAGATACGCAGTATTTT. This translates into CASSLRLAGGLGDTQYF.

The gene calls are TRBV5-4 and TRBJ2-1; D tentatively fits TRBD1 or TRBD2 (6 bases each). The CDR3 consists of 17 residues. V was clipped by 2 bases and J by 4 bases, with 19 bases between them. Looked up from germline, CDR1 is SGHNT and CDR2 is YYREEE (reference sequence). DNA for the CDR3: TGTGCCAGCAGCTTCTTCGGGGGCTCCAACCAGTACAATGAGCAGTTCTTC. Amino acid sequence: CASSFFGGSNQYNEQFF.

CDR3 coding DNA: TGTGCCAGCAGAATTGGACTAGCGAACACCGGGGAGCTGTTTTTT. It translates to CASRIGLANTGELFF. This rearrangement joins TRBV6-5 to TRBJ2-2; 7 bases line up with TRBD2. V trimming: 6 bases; J trimming: 0 bases; junction bases outside the gene matches: 4. The CDR3 sequence is 15 residues long. Germline values: CDR1 MNHEY, CDR2 SVGAGI.

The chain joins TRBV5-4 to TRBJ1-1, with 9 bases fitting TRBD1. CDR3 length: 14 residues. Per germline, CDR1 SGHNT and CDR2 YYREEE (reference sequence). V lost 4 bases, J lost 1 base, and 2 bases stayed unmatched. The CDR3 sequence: CASSRDRENTEAFF. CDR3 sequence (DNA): TGTGCCAGCAGCCGGGACAGGGAGAACACTGAAGCTTTCTTT.

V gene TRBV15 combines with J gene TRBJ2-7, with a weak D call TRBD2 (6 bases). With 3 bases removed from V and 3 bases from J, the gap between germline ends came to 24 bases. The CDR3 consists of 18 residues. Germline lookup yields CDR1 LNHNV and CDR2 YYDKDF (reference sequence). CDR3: CATSSENVNGTSDYEQYF. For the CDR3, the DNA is TGTGCCACCAGCAGTGAAAACGTAAACGGGACTTCAGACTACGAGCAGTACTTC.

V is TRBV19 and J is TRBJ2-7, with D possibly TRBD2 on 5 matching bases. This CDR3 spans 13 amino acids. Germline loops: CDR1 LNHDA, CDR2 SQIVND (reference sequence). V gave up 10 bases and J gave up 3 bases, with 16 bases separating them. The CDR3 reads CATASGGGYEQYF. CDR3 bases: TGTGCCACAGCGTCCGGAGGTGGCTACGAGCAGTACTTC.

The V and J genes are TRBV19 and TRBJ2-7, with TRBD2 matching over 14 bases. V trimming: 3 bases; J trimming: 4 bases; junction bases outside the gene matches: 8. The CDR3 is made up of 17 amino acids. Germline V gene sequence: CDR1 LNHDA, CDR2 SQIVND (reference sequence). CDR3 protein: CASSMSGLAGVIYEQYF. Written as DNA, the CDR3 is TGTGCCAGTAGTATGTCGGGACTAGCGGGAGTGATTTACGAGCAGTACTTC.

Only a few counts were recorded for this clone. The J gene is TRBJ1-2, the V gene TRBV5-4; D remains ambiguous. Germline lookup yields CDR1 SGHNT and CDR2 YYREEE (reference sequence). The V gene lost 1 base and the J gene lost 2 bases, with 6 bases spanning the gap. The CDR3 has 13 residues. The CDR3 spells CASSLTSNYGYTF. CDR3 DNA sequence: TGTGCCAGCAGCTTGACATCGAACTATGGCTACACCTTC.

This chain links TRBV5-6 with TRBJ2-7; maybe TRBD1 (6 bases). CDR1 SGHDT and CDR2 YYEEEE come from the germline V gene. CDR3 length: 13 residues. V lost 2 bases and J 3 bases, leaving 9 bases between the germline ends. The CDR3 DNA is TGTGCCAGCAGCTTAGGACAGAACTACGAGCAGTACTTC. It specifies CASSLGQNYEQYF.

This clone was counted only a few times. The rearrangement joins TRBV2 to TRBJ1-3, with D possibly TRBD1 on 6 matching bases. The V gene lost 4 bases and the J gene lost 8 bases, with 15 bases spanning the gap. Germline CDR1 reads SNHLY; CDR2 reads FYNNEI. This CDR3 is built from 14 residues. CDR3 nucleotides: TGTGCCAGCAGTGCCGAGGGGGACGGGGACACCATATATTTT. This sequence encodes CASSAEGDGDTIYF.

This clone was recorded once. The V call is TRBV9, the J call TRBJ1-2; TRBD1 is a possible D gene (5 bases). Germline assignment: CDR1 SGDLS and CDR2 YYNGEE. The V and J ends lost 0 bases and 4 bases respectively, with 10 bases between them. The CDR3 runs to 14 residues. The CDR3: CASSVGGDGYGYTF. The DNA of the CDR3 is TGTGCCAGCAGCGTAGGGGGGGACGGCTATGGCTACACCTTC.

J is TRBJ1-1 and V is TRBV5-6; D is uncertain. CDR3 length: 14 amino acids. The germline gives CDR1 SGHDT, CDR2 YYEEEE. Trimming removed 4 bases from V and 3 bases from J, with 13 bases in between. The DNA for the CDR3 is TGTGCCAGCAGCCTGGTCTTGATTGACACTGAAGCTTTCTTT. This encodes CASSLVLIDTEAFF.

The chain's CDR3 is CASSFQVSTDTQYF. CDR3 DNA sequence: TGTGCCAGCAGCTTCCAGGTTAGCACAGATACGCAGTATTTT. The chain is built from TRBV5-5 and TRBJ2-3; D remains unclear. Germline V gives CDR1 SGHKS, CDR2 YYEKEE (reference sequence). V was cut by 2 bases and J by 0 bases, with 7 bases left in between. CDR3 length equals 14 residues.

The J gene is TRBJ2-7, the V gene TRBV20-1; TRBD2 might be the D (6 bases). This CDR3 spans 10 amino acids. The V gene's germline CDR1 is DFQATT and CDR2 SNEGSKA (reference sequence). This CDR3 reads CSVLASEQYF. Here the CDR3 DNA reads TGCAGCGTACTAGCTTCCGAGCAGTACTTC.

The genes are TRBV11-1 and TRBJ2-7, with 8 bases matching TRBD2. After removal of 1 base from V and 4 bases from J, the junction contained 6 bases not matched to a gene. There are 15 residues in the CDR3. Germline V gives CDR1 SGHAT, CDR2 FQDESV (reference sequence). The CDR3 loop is CASSLEAGAGYEQYF. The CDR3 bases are TGTGCCAGCAGCTTAGAAGCGGGAGCGGGTTACGAGCAGTACTTC.

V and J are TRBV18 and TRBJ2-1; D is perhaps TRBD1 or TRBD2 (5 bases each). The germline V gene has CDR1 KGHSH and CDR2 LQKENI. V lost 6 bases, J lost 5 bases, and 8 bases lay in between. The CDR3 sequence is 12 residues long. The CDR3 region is CASSGAHNEQFF. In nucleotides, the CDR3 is TGTGCCAGCTCCGGGGCGCACAATGAGCAGTTCTTC.

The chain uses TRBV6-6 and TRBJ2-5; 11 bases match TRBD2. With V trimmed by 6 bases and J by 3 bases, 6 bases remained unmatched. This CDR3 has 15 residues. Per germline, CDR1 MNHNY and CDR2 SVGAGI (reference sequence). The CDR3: CASSTTSGVEETQYF. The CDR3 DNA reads TGTGCCAGCAGCACGACTAGCGGGGTCGAAGAGACCCAGTACTTC.

CDR3 region: CASSQDGGGHQPQHF. As DNA, the CDR3 is TGCGCCAGCAGCCAAGATGGGGGAGGGCATCAGCCCCAGCATTTT. The chain uses TRBV4-1 and TRBJ1-5; perhaps TRBD1 as D (5 bases). This CDR3 has 15 residues. The germline V gene encodes CDR1 MGHRA and CDR2 YSYEKL. V lost 0 bases and J 5 bases, leaving 11 bases between the germline ends.

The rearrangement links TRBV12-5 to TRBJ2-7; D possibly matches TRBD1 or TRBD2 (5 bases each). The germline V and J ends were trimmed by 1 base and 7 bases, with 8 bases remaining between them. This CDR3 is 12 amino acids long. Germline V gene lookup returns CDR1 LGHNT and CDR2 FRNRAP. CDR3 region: CASGLGWGEQYF. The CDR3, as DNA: TGTGCTAGTGGTTTGGGATGGGGGGAGCAGTACTTC.

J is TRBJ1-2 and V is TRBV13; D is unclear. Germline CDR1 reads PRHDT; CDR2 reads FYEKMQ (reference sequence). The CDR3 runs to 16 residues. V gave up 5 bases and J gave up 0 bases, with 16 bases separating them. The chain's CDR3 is CASSRRVGRANYGYTF. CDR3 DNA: TGTGCCAGCAGCCGCCGGGTGGGGAGAGCTAACTATGGCTACACCTTC. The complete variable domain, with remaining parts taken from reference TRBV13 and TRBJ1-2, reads AAGVIQSPRHLIKEKRETATLKCYPIPRHDTVYWYQQGPGQDPQFLISFYEKMQSDKGSIPDRFSAQQFSDYHSELNMSSLELGDSALYFCASSRRVGRANYGYTFGSGTRLTVV.

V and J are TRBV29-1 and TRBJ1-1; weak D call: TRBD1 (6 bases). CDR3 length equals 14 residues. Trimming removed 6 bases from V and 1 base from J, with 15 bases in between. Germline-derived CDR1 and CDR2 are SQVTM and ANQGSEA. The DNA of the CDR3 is TGCAGCGTGGTTAAGCGGACAGCGAACACTGAAGCTTTCTTT. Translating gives CSVVKRTANTEAFF.

The CDR3 loop reads CASSWGQGGTAYNEQFF. The CDR3 DNA is TGCGCCAGCAGCTGGGGACAGGGGGGGACTGCCTACAATGAGCAGTTCTTC. The chain has TRBV5-1 and TRBJ2-1; 11 bases are shared with TRBD1. There are 17 residues in the CDR3. CDR1 SGHRS and CDR2 YFSETQ come from the germline V gene. V was pared by 3 bases and J by 2 bases, with 7 bases of the junction left unmatched.

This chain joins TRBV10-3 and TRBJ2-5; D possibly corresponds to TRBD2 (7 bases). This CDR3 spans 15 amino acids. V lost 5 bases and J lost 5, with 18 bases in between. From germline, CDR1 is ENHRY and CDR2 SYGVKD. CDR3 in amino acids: CAISPSRGGTETQYF. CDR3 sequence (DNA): TGTGCCATCAGTCCAAGTAGGGGGGGTACGGAGACCCAGTACTTC.

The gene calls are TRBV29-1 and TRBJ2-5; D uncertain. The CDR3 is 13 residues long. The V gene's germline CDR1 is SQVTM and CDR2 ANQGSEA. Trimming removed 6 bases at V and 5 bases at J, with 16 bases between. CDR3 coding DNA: TGCAGCGTAGAAAAAGGCCGTCGGGAGACCCAGTACTTC. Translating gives CSVEKGRRETQYF.

CDR3 DNA: TGCGCCAGCACAGGAGAAGCAACGCTCTCTGGAAACACCATATATTTT. Residues: CASTGEATLSGNTIYF. The chain joins TRBV5-1 to TRBJ1-3; unclear D gene. Germline V gene data show CDR1 as SGHRS and CDR2 as YFSETQ. CDR3 size: 16 residues. V was pared by 6 bases and J by 0 bases, with 16 bases between.